This record concerns one T cell receptor beta chain sequence. TCRdb keeps only in-frame clones here, not all; method: immunoSEQ multiplex PCR. Here the sample spans 130,000 or so clones, 75% to 85% being singletons. Looked up from germline, CDR1 is KGHSH and CDR2 is LQKENI. CDR3 size: 15 residues. Trimming removed 6 bases at V and 10 bases at J, with 24 bases between. The record originates from a study of T cell responses to AZD1222 COVID-19 vaccine. This sample comprised peripheral blood, obtained 28 days after the second AZD1222 dose. The TCR was taken from an adult who received the AZD1222 COVID-19 vaccine. The genes are TRBV18 and TRBJ1-1, with a weak D call TRBD1 (5 bases). The CDR3 region has the DNA TGTGCCAGCTCCCTTGGTACCGGGACTCTTAATGTAGCTTTCTTT. Translating it yields CASSLGTGTLNVAFF.